These 8 T cell receptor beta chains came from one sample sequenced in a study of blood T cell repertoires in COVID-19. The repertoire was sequenced with immunoSEQ multiplex PCR; TCRdb's copy has only in-frame clones and lacks some. The sample has approximately 330,000 clones; approximately 86% are singletons. Specimen: peripheral blood. Every receptor here comes from a man aged 25-45 years with COVID-19, enrolled during active disease.

J is TRBJ2-5 and V is TRBV7-2; a possible D gene is TRBD1 (6 bases). Germline values: CDR1 SGHTA, CDR2 FQGNSA. The CDR3 has 15 residues. V was cut by 1 base and J by 12 bases, with 21 bases left in between. This CDR3 is CASSLVGDGQLGEYF. The CDR3 DNA is TGTGCCAGCAGCTTAGTCGGCGACGGACAGTTAGGAGAGTACTTC.

This clone was recorded only once. The J gene is TRBJ1-2, the V gene TRBV19; D is unresolved. The V gene lost 4 bases and the J gene lost 8 bases, with 20 bases spanning the gap. Germline V lookup: CDR1 LNHDA, CDR2 SQIVND (reference sequence). The CDR3 contains 15 residues. This CDR3 is CASSTSGEQPIGYTF. The CDR3, as DNA: TGTGCCAGTAGTACCTCCGGTGAACAGCCTATCGGCTACACCTTC.

The genes are TRBV6-4 and TRBJ2-6; 7 positions match TRBD1. After removal of 3 bases from V and 0 bases from J, the junction contained 11 bases not matched to a gene. CDR3 length: 19 residues. Germline-derived CDR1 and CDR2 are MRHNA and SNTAGT. The CDR3 spells CASSETGPLTFSGANVLTF. DNA of the CDR3: TGTGCCAGCAGTGAGACAGGGCCCTTAACCTTCTCTGGGGCCAACGTCCTGACTTTC.

The chain employs TRBV6-5 and TRBJ2-1, with 7 bases lining up with TRBD1. This CDR3 comprises 14 residues. Germline CDR1 reads MNHEY; CDR2 reads SVGAGI. V shed 5 bases, J shed 7 bases, and the junction held 8 bases outside the gene matches. CDR3 amino acids: CASSPRQGWNEQFF. The CDR3 DNA reads as TGTGCCAGCAGTCCCAGACAGGGTTGGAATGAGCAGTTCTTC.

V usage is TRBV7-9 and J usage is TRBJ1-1; TRBD1 might be the D (6 bases). Germline V gives CDR1 SEHNR, CDR2 FQNEAQ (reference sequence). V gave up 5 bases and J gave up 1 base, with 11 bases separating them. This CDR3 is built from 14 residues. CDR3 DNA sequence: TGTGCCAGCAGCCGGACAGAATCGAACACTGAAGCTTTCTTT. Amino acid sequence: CASSRTESNTEAFF.

This chain connects TRBV6-1 to TRBJ2-1; no clear D. The ends were cut back, 0 bases at V and 6 bases at J, with 6 bases in the middle. This CDR3 is 13 amino acids long. Germline lookup yields CDR1 MNHNS and CDR2 SASEGT. The CDR3 region is CASSEAPSNEQFF. The CDR3 bases are TGTGCCAGCAGTGAAGCGCCCAGCAATGAGCAGTTCTTC.

The chain has TRBV29-1 and TRBJ2-7; D remains unclear. This CDR3 comprises 11 residues. V lost 1 base and J lost 5, with 6 bases in between. Germline V lookup: CDR1 SQVTM, CDR2 ANQGSEA. The CDR3 region has the DNA TGCAGCGTTGAAGTCTACCACGAGCAGTACTTC. This sequence encodes CSVEVYHEQYF.

The rearrangement joins TRBV5-1 to TRBJ2-1; TRBD1 matches 9 bases. Losses at the gene ends were 4 bases for V and 4 bases for J; bases not matched to a gene: 6. Germline assignment: CDR1 SGHRS and CDR2 YFSETQ. The CDR3 is made up of 15 amino acids. CDR3 in amino acids: CASSPRGTGYNEQFF. The CDR3 DNA reads TGCGCCAGCAGCCCCAGAGGGACAGGGTACAATGAGCAGTTCTTC.